One sample yielded the 22 T cell receptor beta chains listed below, sequenced in a study of human T cells and chemical hapten exposure. TCRdb ran MiXCR on the RACE reads and lists one entry per CDR3 protein. The data hold approximately 320,000 distinct CDR3 sequences, with approximately 5.8% observed a single time. The time point: pre-sensitization, week 0. Treatment described: therapeutic diphenylcyclopropenone sensitization with weekly scalp DPC. This sample comprised whole blood, obtained in connection with sensitization to the hapten diphenylcyclopropenone (DPC). Source of these receptors: a woman aged 18 to 35 with alopecia areata. Some clones in this sample may be carry-over from other donors' samples.

A few counts support this clonotype. The chain uses TRBV2 and TRBJ1-5; D possibly corresponds to TRBD1 (6 bases). V was trimmed by 9 bases and J by 0 bases, leaving 12 bases between them. The germline V gene encodes CDR1 SNHLY and CDR2 FYNNEI. This CDR3 region has 14 residues. Written as DNA, the CDR3 is TGTGCCAGTCACAGGGAAAATAGCAATCAGCCCCAGCATTTT. Its translation: CASHRENSNQPQHF.

This clonotype was detected many times. The rearrangement uses TRBV7-2 and TRBJ2-5; no firm D call. Germline V gene data show CDR1 as SGHTA and CDR2 as FQGNSA. The CDR3 length is 14 residues. V was shortened by 1 base and J by 10 bases, with 16 bases between the two germline ends. CDR3 amino acids: CASSLGPIYESQYF. In nucleotides, the CDR3 is TGTGCCAGCAGCTTAGGACCGATCTACGAAAGCCAGTACTTC.

This clonotype was found a few times. The V call is TRBV18, the J call TRBJ1-2; the match to TRBD1 covers 7 bases. Germline CDR1 KGHSH, CDR2 LQKENI. J gave up 2 bases and V 5 bases, and 8 bases lay outside the gene matches. CDR3 length: 15 residues. The CDR3 region is CASSWGQTLNYGYTF. CDR3 sequence (DNA): TGTGCCAGCTCATGGGGACAGACTTTAAACTATGGCTACACCTTC.

This clonotype was seen repeatedly, ten times or more. The chain couples TRBV5-4 to TRBJ2-5; 11 bases are shared with TRBD2. Germline V gives CDR1 SGHNT, CDR2 YYREEE (reference sequence). With 4 bases clipped from V and 5 bases from J, the junction kept 10 bases outside the gene matches. This CDR3 has 16 residues. CDR3 loop: CASSPKLAGGPETQYF. The DNA for the CDR3 is TGTGCCAGCAGCCCAAAGTTAGCGGGGGGGCCCGAGACCCAGTACTTC.

V gene TRBV20-1 combines with J gene TRBJ2-3; 8 bases map to TRBD2. Trimming removed 4 bases from V and 6 bases from J; junction bases left unmatched: 6. Germline assignment: CDR1 DFQATT and CDR2 SNEGSKA (reference sequence). The CDR3 sequence is 13 residues long. The DNA for the CDR3 is TGCAGTGCTAACAGCGGACTAGCTGATACGCAGTATTTT. As protein: CSANSGLADTQYF.

The V and J genes are TRBV25-1 and TRBJ1-4; TRBD1 might be the D (5 bases). Germline V gives CDR1 MGHDK, CDR2 SYGVNS. The CDR3 length is 15 residues. Trimming removed 8 bases at V and 4 bases at J, with 17 bases between. This chain's CDR3 is CASQDLRDGNEKLFF. CDR3 DNA: TGTGCCAGCCAAGACCTCAGGGATGGTAATGAAAAACTGTTTTTT.

This clonotype was counted only a few times. The chain joins TRBV5-5 to TRBJ2-7; maybe TRBD2 (5 bases). The CDR3 runs to 15 residues. V was trimmed by 3 bases and J by 7 bases, leaving 20 bases between them. Germline CDR1 SGHKS, CDR2 YYEKEE (reference sequence). The CDR3 region is CASSWSRELWREQYF. In nucleotides, the CDR3 is TGTGCCAGCAGCTGGAGCCGGGAACTATGGAGGGAGCAGTACTTC.

This chain links TRBV7-8 with TRBJ2-1; no clear D. With 0 bases removed from V and 2 bases from J, the gap between germline ends came to 14 bases. The CDR3 covers 17 residues. Germline V gives CDR1 SGHVS, CDR2 FQNEAQ. CDR3 in amino acids: CASSLALNPFPYNEQFF. The CDR3 DNA reads as TGTGCCAGCAGCTTAGCCCTGAACCCTTTTCCCTACAATGAGCAGTTCTTC.

J is TRBJ2-5 and V is TRBV3-1, with 8 bases matching TRBD2. Germline V lookup: CDR1 LGHDT, CDR2 YNNKEL (reference sequence). J was trimmed by 5 bases and V by 4 bases; bases with no gene match: 12. The CDR3 runs 16 residues. The CDR3 spells CASSPNPGLVGETQYF. CDR3 nucleotide sequence: TGTGCCAGCAGCCCCAATCCGGGACTAGTGGGCGAGACCCAGTACTTC.

The chain combines TRBV27 with TRBJ2-7; 8 bases are a match to TRBD1. The CDR3 is 18 amino acids. J was trimmed by 2 bases and V by 10 bases; bases with no gene match: 22. Germline V CDR1 and CDR2: MNHEY, SMNVEV (reference sequence). CDR3 protein: CATQGANNRGTPTYEQYF. CDR3 bases: TGTGCCACCCAGGGGGCAAATAACAGGGGGACTCCAACCTACGAGCAGTACTTC.

This chain uses TRBV25-1 with TRBJ2-1; 9 bases are shared with TRBD2. V lost 5 bases to trimming and J lost 7 bases; unmatched junction nucleotides: 6. The CDR3 consists of 14 residues. The germline gives CDR1 MGHDK, CDR2 SYGVNS. CDR3 loop: CASSQRGDGNEQFF. The CDR3, as DNA: TGTGCCAGCAGTCAGCGGGGGGATGGAAATGAGCAGTTCTTC.

This clonotype has at least ten counts. The CDR3 region is CASSFRDVSLEQFF. In nucleotides, the CDR3 is TGTGCCAGCAGTTTTCGGGACGTCTCCCTTGAGCAGTTCTTC. This chain joins TRBV6-2 or TRBV6-3 and TRBJ2-1; D is possibly TRBD1 or TRBD2 (5 bases each). V gave up 4 bases and J gave up 9 bases, with 16 bases separating them. Germline V gene sequence: CDR1 MNHEY, CDR2 SVGEGT. The CDR3 spans 14 residues.

The chain links TRBV7-9 to TRBJ1-5; D may be TRBD1 (5 bases). The CDR3 is 16 amino acids. Per germline, CDR1 SEHNR and CDR2 FQNEAQ (reference sequence). V was cut by 4 bases and J by 2 bases, with 15 bases left in between. DNA for the CDR3: TGTGCCAGCAGCTCATCGAGCAGGGATCGCAATCAGCCCCAGCATTTT. Its translation is CASSSSSRDRNQPQHF.

This clonotype was counted between two and nine times. The chain joins TRBV2 to TRBJ2-1, with 14 nucleotides matching TRBD2. V lost 4 bases to trimming and J lost 6 bases; unmatched junction nucleotides: 2. The CDR3 has 15 residues. In germline, CDR1 is SNHLY, CDR2 FYNNEI. The CDR3 loop is CASSGGLAGGNEQFF. The DNA of the CDR3 is TGTGCCAGCAGTGGCGGACTAGCGGGGGGCAATGAGCAGTTCTTC.

The chain employs TRBV15 and TRBJ2-4; 10 nucleotides align to TRBD1. Germline V gene lookup returns CDR1 LNHNV and CDR2 YYDKDF (reference sequence). The CDR3 has 16 residues. V was clipped by 3 bases and J by 5 bases; unmatched bases: 7. Here the CDR3 DNA reads TGTGCCACCAGCAGCGCCGCGGGACAGGGGCAAAACATTCAGTACTTC. It specifies CATSSAAGQGQNIQYF.

This rearrangement joins TRBV6-6 to TRBJ1-3, with a possible D match to TRBD1 (5 bases). This CDR3 spans 15 amino acids. Germline lookup yields CDR1 MNHNY and CDR2 SVGAGI (reference sequence). V was clipped by 5 bases and J by 1 base, with 12 bases between them. In nucleotides, the CDR3 is TGTGCCAGCAGTCCTCCAGGGTATTCTGGAAACACCATATATTTT. Residues: CASSPPGYSGNTIYF.

The sample holds a few counts of this clonotype. The chain links TRBV12-3 or TRBV12-4 to TRBJ1-2, with TRBD1 identical over 9 bases. After removal of 4 bases from V and 3 bases from J, the junction contained 6 bases not matched to a gene. CDR3 length: 15 residues. This CDR3 reads CASSSRDRVDYGYTF. CDR3 DNA sequence: TGTGCCAGCAGTTCGAGGGACAGGGTCGACTATGGCTACACCTTC.

This clonotype was observed many times. The J gene is TRBJ2-2, the V gene TRBV27, with 8 bases lining up with TRBD2. The CDR3 sequence is 14 residues long. V was pared by 6 bases and J by 7 bases, with 7 bases of the junction left unmatched. Germline CDR1 is MNHEY and CDR2 is SMNVEV (reference sequence). CDR3 DNA: TGTGCCAGCAGGCACATAAGCGGGGGCGGGGAGCTGTTTTTT. It specifies CASRHISGGGELFF.

This clonotype was counted at least ten times. The CDR3 nucleotides read TGCAGCGTGGAGGGGTTGGCCCAGTACTTC. Translation: CSVEGLAQYF. The chain joins TRBV29-1 to TRBJ2-5; D may be TRBD2 (6 bases). CDR1 is SQVTM and CDR2 is ANQGSEA in the germline V gene. This CDR3 contains 10 residues. Deletions cut 6 bases from V and 9 bases from J, with 11 bases between.

At least ten counts were recorded for this clonotype. The chain combines TRBV29-1 with TRBJ1-3, with D hard to call. V lost 4 bases, J lost 0 bases, and 7 bases lay in between. The V gene's germline CDR1 is SQVTM and CDR2 ANQGSEA. The CDR3 sequence is 13 residues long. The CDR3 DNA follows: TGCAGCGTTGGATATCACTCTGGAAACACCATATATTTT. Amino acid sequence: CSVGYHSGNTIYF. The whole variable domain, remainder taken from reference TRBV29-1 and TRBJ1-3, is SAVISQKPSRDICQRGTSLTIQCQVDSQVTMMFWYRQQPGQSLTLIATANQGSEATYESGFVIDKFPISRPNLTFSTLTVSNMSPEDSSIYLCSVGYHSGNTIYFGEGSWLTVV.

In its sample, this clonotype was seen a few times. This chain connects TRBV12-3 or TRBV12-4 to TRBJ2-1, with D tentatively TRBD1 or TRBD2 (5 bases each). V was trimmed by 6 bases and J by 8 bases, leaving 11 bases between them. This CDR3 is 12 amino acids long. The CDR3 reads CASSRGTDEQFF. The CDR3 DNA sequence: TGTGCCAGCAGCAGAGGGACGGATGAGCAGTTCTTC.

This clonotype was counted ten times or more. The V call is TRBV6-5, the J call TRBJ1-4; D is perhaps TRBD1 (6 bases). This CDR3 is 16 amino acids long. Germline V gene lookup returns CDR1 MNHEY and CDR2 SVGAGI. V gave up 6 bases and J gave up 6 bases, with 20 bases separating them. CDR3 DNA sequence: TGTGCCAGCAGGGGAGCAGGGGACGGTGGATATGAAAAACTGTTTTTT. Translation gives CASRGAGDGGYEKLFF.